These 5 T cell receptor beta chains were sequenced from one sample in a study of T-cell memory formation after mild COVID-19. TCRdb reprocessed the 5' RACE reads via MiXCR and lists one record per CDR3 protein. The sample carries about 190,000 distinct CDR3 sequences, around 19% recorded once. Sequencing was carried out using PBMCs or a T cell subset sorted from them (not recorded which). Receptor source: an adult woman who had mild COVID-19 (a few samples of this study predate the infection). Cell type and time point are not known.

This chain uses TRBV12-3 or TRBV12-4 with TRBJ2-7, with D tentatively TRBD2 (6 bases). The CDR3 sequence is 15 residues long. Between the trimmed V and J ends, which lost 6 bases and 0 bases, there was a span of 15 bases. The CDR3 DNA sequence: TGTGCCAGCAGCCCCACCGGGGGTTACTCCTACGAGCAGTACTTC. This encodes CASSPTGGYSYEQYF.

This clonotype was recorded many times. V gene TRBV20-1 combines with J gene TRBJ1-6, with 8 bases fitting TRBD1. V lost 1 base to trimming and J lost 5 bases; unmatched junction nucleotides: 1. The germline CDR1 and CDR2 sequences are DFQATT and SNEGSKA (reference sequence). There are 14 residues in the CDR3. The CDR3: CSARVTGDNSPLHF. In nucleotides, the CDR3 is TGCAGTGCTAGAGTGACAGGGGATAATTCACCCCTCCACTTT.

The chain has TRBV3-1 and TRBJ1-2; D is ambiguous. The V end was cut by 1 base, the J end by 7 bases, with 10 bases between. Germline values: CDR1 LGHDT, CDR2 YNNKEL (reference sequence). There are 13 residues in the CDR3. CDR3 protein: CASSQGGEVGYTF. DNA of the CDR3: TGTGCCAGCAGCCAAGGGGGAGAGGTTGGCTACACCTTC.

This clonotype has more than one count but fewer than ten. The CDR3 DNA follows: TGTGCCAGCACCGCGGGGCCCAACACTGAAGCTTTCTTT. It is translated as CASTAGPNTEAFF. The chain joins TRBV6-5 to TRBJ1-1; maybe TRBD1 (5 bases). Trimming stripped 7 bases from V and 2 bases from J, with 11 bases between. The CDR3 extends over 13 amino acids. Germline-derived CDR1 and CDR2 are MNHEY and SVGAGI.

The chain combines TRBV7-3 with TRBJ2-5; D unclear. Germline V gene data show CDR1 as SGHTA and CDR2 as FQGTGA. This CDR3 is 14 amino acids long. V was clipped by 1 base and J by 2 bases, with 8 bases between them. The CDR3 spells CASSLSPQQETQYF. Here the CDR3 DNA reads TGTGCCAGCAGCTTAAGCCCCCAACAAGAGACCCAGTACTTC.